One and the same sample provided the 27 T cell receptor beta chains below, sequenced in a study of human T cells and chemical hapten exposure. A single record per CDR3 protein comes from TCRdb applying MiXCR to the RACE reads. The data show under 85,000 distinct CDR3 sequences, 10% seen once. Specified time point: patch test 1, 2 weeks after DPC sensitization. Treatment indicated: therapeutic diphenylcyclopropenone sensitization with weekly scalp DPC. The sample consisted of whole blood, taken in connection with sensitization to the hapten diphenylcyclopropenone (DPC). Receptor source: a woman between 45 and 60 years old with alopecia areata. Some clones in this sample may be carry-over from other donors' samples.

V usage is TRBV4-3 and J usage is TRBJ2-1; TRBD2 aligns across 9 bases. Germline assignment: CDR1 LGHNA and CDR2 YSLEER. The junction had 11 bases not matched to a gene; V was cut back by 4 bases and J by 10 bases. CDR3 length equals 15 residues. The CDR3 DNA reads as TGCGCCAGCAGCCCTCAGCCTCTAGCGGGAATAGAGCAGTTCTTC. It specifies CASSPQPLAGIEQFF.

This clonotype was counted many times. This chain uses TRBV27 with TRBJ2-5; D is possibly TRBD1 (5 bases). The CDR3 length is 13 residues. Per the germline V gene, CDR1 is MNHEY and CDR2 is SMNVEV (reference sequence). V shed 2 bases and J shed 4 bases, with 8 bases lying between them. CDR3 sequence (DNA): TGTGCCAGCAGTTTAGGACAAGGAGAGACCCAGTACTTC. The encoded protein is CASSLGQGETQYF.

CDR3 amino acids: CASSLAFGRAVNEQYF. CDR3 coding DNA: TGCGCCAGCAGCTTGGCCTTCGGCAGGGCGGTAAACGAGCAGTACTTC. This sequence joins TRBV5-1 and TRBJ2-7, with a possible D match to TRBD1 (5 bases). The CDR3 sequence is 16 residues long. Germline assignment: CDR1 SGHRS and CDR2 YFSETQ. V lost 0 bases and J lost 5, with 18 bases in between. The entire variable domain, with the rest obtained from reference TRBV5-1 and TRBJ2-7, is as follows: KAGVTQTPRYLIKTRGQQVTLSCSPISGHRSVSWYQQTPGQGLQFLFEYFSETQRNKGNFPGRFSGRQFSNSRSEMNVSTLELGDSALYLCASSLAFGRAVNEQYFGPGTRLTVT.

This CDR3 is CASSKKDRFSGANVLTF. The CDR3 DNA follows: TGTGCCAGCAGCAAAAAGGACAGGTTCTCTGGGGCCAACGTCCTGACTTTC. The J gene is TRBJ2-6, the V gene TRBV21-1; the table's D call, TRBD1, was not checked against the DNA. TRBV21-1 is marked as a pseudogene. The CDR3 is made up of 17 amino acids.

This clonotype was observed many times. The CDR3 is CASSLGGGLNTEAFF. The CDR3 nucleotides are TGCGCCAGCAGTCTAGGAGGCGGCTTGAACACTGAAGCTTTCTTT. The chain has TRBV10-1 and TRBJ1-1; no clear D gene. Germline V lookup: CDR1 WNHNN, CDR2 SYGVQD (reference sequence). V was clipped by 5 bases and J by 0 bases, with 13 bases between them. This CDR3 has 15 residues.

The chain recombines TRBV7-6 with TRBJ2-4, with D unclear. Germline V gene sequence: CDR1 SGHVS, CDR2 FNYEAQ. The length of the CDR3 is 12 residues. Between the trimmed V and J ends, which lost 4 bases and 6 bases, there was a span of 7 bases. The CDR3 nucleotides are TGTGCCAGCAGCTCGGGCCGAAACATTCAGTACTTC. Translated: CASSSGRNIQYF. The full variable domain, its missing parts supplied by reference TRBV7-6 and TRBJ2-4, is GAGVSQSPRYKVTKRGQDVALRCDPISGHVSLYWYRQALGQGPEFLTYFNYEAQQDKSGLPNDRFSAERPEGSISTLTIQRTEQRDSAMYRCASSSGRNIQYFGAGTRLSVL.

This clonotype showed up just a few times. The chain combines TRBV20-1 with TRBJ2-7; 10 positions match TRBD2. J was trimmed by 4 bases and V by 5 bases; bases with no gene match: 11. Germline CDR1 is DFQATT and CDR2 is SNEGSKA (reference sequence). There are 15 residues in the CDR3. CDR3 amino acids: CSAPPSSGSRYEQYF. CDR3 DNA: TGCAGTGCTCCACCTTCTAGCGGGAGTCGGTACGAGCAGTACTTC.

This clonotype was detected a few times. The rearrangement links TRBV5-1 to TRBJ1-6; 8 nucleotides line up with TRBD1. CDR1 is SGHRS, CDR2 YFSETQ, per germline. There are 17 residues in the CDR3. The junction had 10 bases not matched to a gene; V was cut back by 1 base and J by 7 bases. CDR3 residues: CASSLTTGTGDNSPLHF. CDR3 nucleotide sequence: TGCGCCAGCAGCTTGACCACCGGGACAGGAGACAATTCACCCCTCCACTTT.

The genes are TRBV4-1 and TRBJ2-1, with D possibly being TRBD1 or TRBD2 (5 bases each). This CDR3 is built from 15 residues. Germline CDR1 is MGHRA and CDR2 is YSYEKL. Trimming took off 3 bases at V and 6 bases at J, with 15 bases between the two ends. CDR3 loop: CASSQARGPINEQFF. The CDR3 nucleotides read TGCGCCAGCAGCCAGGCTCGGGGACCTATCAATGAGCAGTTCTTC.

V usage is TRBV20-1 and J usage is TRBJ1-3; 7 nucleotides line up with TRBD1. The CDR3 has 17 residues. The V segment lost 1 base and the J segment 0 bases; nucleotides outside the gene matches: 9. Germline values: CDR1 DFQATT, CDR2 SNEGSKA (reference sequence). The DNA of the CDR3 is TGCAGTGCTAGAGGCGACCATGGGACAGACTCTGGAAACACCATATATTTT. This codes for CSARGDHGTDSGNTIYF.

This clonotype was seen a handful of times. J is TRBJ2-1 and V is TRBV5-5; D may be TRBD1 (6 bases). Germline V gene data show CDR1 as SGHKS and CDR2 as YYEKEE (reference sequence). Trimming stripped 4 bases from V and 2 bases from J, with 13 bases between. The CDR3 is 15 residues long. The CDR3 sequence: CASSRRGEAYNEQFF. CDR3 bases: TGTGCCAGCAGCCGCAGGGGCGAGGCCTACAATGAGCAGTTCTTC.

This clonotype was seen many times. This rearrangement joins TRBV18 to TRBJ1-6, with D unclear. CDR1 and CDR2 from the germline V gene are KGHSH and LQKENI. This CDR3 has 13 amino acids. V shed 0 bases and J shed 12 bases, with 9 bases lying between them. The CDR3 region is CASSPPPGLPLHF. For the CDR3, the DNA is TGTGCCAGCTCACCACCTCCAGGCCTACCCCTCCACTTT. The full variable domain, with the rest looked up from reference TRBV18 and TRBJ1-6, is NAGVMQNPRHLVRRRGQEARLRCSPMKGHSHVYWYRQLPEEGLKFMVYLQKENIIDESGMPKERFSAEFPKEGPSILRIQQVVRGDSAAYFCASSPPPGLPLHFGNGTRLTVT.

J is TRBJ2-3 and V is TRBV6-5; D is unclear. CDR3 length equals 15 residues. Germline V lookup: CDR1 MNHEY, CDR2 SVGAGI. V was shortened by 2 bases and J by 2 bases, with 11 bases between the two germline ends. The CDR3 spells CASSYLPLNTDTQYF. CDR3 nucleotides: TGTGCCAGCAGTTACCTTCCACTAAACACAGATACGCAGTATTTT.

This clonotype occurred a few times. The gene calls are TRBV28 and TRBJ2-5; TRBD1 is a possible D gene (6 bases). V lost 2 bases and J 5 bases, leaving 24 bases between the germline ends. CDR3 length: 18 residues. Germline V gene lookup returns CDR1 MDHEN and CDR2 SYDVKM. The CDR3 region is CASSLLGAGQGRDETQYF. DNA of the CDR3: TGTGCCAGCAGTTTACTGGGGGCCGGCCAGGGCCGGGACGAGACCCAGTACTTC.

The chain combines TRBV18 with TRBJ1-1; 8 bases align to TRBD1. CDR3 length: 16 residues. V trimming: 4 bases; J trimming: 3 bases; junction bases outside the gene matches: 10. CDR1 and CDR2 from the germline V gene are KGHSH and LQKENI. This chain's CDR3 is CASSLRTGPDYTEAFF. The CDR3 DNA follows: TGTGCCAGCTCACTTAGGACAGGGCCCGATTACACTGAAGCTTTCTTT. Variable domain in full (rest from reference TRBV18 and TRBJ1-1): NAGVMQNPRHLVRRRGQEARLRCSPMKGHSHVYWYRQLPEEGLKFMVYLQKENIIDESGMPKERFSAEFPKEGPSILRIQQVVRGDSAAYFCASSLRTGPDYTEAFFGQGTRLTVV.

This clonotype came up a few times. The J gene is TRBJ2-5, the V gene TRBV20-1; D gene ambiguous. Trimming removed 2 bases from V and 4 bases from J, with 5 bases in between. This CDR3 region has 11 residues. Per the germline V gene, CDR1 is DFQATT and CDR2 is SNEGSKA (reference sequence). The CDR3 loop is CSARNPETQYF. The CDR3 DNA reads TGCAGTGCTAGAAACCCAGAGACCCAGTACTTC.

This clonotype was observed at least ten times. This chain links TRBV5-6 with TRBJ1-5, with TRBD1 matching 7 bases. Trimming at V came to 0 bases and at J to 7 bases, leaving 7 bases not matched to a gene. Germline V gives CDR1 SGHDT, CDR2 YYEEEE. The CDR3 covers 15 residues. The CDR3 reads CASSLGQGSGQPQHF. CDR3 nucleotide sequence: TGTGCCAGCAGCTTGGGACAGGGATCAGGGCAGCCCCAGCATTTT.

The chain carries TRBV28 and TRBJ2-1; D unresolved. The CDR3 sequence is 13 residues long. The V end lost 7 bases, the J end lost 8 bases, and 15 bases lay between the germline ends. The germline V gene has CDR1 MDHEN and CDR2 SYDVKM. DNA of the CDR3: TGTGCCAGCATTGACTGGGTCTCACATGAGCAGTTCTTC. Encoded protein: CASIDWVSHEQFF.

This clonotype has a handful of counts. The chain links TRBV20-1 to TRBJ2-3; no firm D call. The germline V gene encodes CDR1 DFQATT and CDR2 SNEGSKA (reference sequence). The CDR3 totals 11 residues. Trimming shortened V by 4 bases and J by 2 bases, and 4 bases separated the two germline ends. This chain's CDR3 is CSAIITDTQYF. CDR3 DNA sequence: TGCAGTGCTATCATCACAGATACGCAGTATTTT.

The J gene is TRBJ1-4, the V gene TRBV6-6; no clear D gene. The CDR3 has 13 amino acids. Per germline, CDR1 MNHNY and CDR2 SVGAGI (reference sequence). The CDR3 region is CAGQLATNEKLFF. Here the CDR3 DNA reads TGTGCTGGGCAACTTGCAACTAATGAAAAACTGTTTTTT.

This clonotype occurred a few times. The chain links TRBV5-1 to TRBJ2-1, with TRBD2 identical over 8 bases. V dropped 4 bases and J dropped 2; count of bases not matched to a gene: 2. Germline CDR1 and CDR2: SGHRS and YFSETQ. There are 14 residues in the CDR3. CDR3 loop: CASSAGLAYNEQFF. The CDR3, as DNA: TGCGCCAGCAGCGCGGGACTAGCCTACAATGAGCAGTTCTTC.

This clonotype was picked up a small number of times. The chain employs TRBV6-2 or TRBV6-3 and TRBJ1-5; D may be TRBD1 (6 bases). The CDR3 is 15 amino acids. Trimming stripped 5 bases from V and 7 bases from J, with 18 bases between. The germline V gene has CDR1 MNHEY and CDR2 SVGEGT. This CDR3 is CASSTGTRWGQPQHF. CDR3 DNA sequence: TGTGCCAGCAGTACAGGGACGCGCTGGGGGCAGCCCCAGCATTTT.

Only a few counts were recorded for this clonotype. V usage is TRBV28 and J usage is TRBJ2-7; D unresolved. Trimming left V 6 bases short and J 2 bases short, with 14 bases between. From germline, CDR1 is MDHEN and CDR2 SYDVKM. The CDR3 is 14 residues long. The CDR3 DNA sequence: TGTGCCAGCAGCTCCCAGGTCCCGACCTACGAGCAGTACTTC. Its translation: CASSSQVPTYEQYF. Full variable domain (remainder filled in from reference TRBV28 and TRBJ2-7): DVKVTQSSRYLVKRTGEKVFLECVQDMDHENMFWYRQDPGLGLRLIYFSYDVKMKEKGDIPEGYSVSREKKERFSLILESASTNQTSMYLCASSSQVPTYEQYFGPGTRLTVT.

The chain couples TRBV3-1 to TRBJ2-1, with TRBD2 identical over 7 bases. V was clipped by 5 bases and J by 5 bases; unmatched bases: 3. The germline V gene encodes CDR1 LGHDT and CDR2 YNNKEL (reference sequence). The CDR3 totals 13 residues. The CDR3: CASSGLDNNEQFF. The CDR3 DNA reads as TGTGCCAGCAGCGGACTAGACAACAATGAGCAGTTCTTC.

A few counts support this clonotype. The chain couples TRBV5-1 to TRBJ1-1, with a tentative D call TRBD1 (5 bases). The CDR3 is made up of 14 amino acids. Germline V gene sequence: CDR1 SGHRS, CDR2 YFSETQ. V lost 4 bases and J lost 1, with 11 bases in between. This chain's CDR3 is CASSQGLQNTEAFF. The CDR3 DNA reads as TGCGCCAGCAGCCAGGGACTGCAGAACACTGAAGCTTTCTTT.

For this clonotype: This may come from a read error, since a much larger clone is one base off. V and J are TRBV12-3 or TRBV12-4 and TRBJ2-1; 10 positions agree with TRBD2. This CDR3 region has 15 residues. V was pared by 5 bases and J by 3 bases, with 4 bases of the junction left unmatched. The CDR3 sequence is CASSQTSGVYNEQFF. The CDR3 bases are TGTGCCAGCAGTCAAACTAGCGGGGTCTACAATGAGCAGTTCTTC.

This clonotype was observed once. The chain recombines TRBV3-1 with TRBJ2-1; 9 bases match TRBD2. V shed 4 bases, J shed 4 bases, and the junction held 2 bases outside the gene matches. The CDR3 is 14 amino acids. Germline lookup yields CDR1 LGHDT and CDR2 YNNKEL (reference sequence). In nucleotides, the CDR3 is TGTGCCAGCAGCCTTAGCGGGAGATACAATGAGCAGTTCTTC. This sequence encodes CASSLSGRYNEQFF.